The subject of this entry is one T cell receptor (beta chain). Its antigen is undetermined. The CDR3 is cut off 3 residues early in the read; its end comes from the germline J gene. Assay: immunoSEQ multiplex PCR; the TCRdb copy retains only in-frame clones and omits some. The record lists tens of thousands of clones, of which the ten most abundant hold around 14%. This specimen comes from a study of Tregs in tolerant kidney transplant recipients. Findings and limits, study-wide: This study did not directly address biological reproducibility. The most relevant donor-specific Treg TCRbeta repertoire apparently came from expansion with activated donor B cells. Tolerant patients' donor-specific Tregs expanded beyond overall Tregs, suggesting antigen-driven growth. Changing PCR primers prevented nucleotide comparison between some patients' samples.

The V gene end was trimmed by 2 bases and the J gene end by 4 bases; junction bases not matched to a gene: 4. The CDR3 contains 15 residues. The germline V gene encodes CDR1 SGHVS and CDR2 FQNEAQ. The specimen comprised CD8+ T cells from blood, sampled before the transplant. The sequence was obtained from a human donor who received a combined kidney and bone marrow transplant. The chain has TRBV7-8 and TRBJ1-4; the match to TRBD1 covers 7 bases. The CDR3 is CASSLPGTVNEKLFF. The covered CDR3 bases are TGTGCCAGCAGCTTACCCGGGACAGTTAATGAAAAA.